The 2 T cell receptor beta chains given below trace back to one sample, sequenced in a study of blood T cell repertoires in COVID-19. Data came from immunoSEQ multiplex PCR; TCRdb stores just in-frame clones and leaves some out. The table records about 240,000 clones, 82% of them present only once. Material for sequencing was peripheral blood. All receptors come from a woman aged 60-75 years with active or convalescent COVID-19.

Only one count was recorded for this clone. V is TRBV10-1 and J is TRBJ2-3; a possible D gene is TRBD1 (5 bases). The germline V gene encodes CDR1 WNHNN and CDR2 SYGVQD (reference sequence). The length of the CDR3 is 15 residues. V was trimmed by 6 bases and J by 2 bases, leaving 15 bases between them. The chain's CDR3 is CASSVSRGNTDTQYF. CDR3 coding DNA: TGCGCCAGCAGCGTTTCAAGGGGCAACACAGATACGCAGTATTTT.

V is TRBV6-6 and J is TRBJ1-6; D unclear. This CDR3 is built from 14 residues. Germline CDR1 and CDR2: MNHNY and SVGAGI (reference sequence). The germline V and J ends were trimmed by 3 bases and 9 bases, with 12 bases remaining between them. The CDR3 DNA sequence: TGTGCCAGCAGTTATGAGCGGCTTCGTTCACCCCTCCACTTT. Translating gives CASSYERLRSPLHF.